Presented here are 23 T cell receptor beta chains from one specimen sequenced in a study of blood T cell repertoires in COVID-19. Profiled with immunoSEQ multiplex PCR; TCRdb holds only in-frame clones, not every one. The sample shows around 150,000 clones, approximately 84% of them seen only once. The sequenced sample was peripheral blood. The source is a woman aged 80 or over with acute or convalescent COVID-19.

This clone was seen a handful of times. The chain has TRBV7-2 and TRBJ2-7; TRBD2 matches at 9 bases. The CDR3 loop spans 16 amino acids. Germline lookup yields CDR1 SGHTA and CDR2 FQGNSA. Trimming at V came to 4 bases and at J to 4 bases, leaving 11 bases not matched to a gene. The CDR3 loop is CASSSQRREGRYEQYF. CDR3 DNA: TGTGCCAGCAGCTCCCAAAGGCGGGAGGGCCGTTACGAGCAGTACTTC.

The rearrangement joins TRBV10-3 to TRBJ1-1, with D perhaps matching TRBD1 (5 bases). The ends were cut back, 0 bases at V and 0 bases at J, with 8 bases in the middle. The germline CDR1 and CDR2 sequences are ENHRY and SYGVKD. The CDR3 spans 15 residues. DNA of the CDR3: TGTGCCATCAGTGAGTCCGGGGGGGTGAACACTGAAGCTTTCTTT. Translating gives CAISESGGVNTEAFF.

This sequence joins TRBV6-5 and TRBJ2-7; maybe TRBD2 (5 bases). V lost 2 bases, J lost 2 bases, and 7 bases lay in between. Looked up from germline, CDR1 is MNHEY and CDR2 is SVGAGI. This CDR3 is built from 13 residues. This CDR3 reads CASSYGLAYEQYF. The CDR3 DNA sequence: TGTGCCAGCAGTTACGGACTCGCCTACGAGCAGTACTTC.

This sequence joins TRBV5-1 and TRBJ2-1; D is unclear. Trimming took 0 bases from V and 8 from J, leaving 9 bases between them. Germline V lookup: CDR1 SGHRS, CDR2 YFSETQ. This CDR3 is 13 amino acids long. In DNA, the CDR3 is TGCGCCAGCAGCTTGGCCAGATATGATGAGCAGTTCTTC. Its protein product is CASSLARYDEQFF.

The sample holds a few counts of this clone. The V gene is TRBV7-9, the J gene TRBJ1-2, with a tentative D call TRBD1 (6 bases). Between the trimmed V and J ends, which lost 7 bases and 8 bases, there was a span of 20 bases. The CDR3 extends over 14 amino acids. The germline V gene has CDR1 SEHNR and CDR2 FQNEAQ (reference sequence). The CDR3 nucleotides are TGTGCCAGCATCAACAGGGCCCTACCCGGGGGCTACACCTTC. Translating it yields CASINRALPGGYTF. Using reference TRBV7-9 and TRBJ1-2 for the parts outside the CDR3, the full variable domain is DTGVSQNPRHKITKRGQNVTFRCDPISEHNRLYWYRQTLGQGPEFLTYFQNEAQLEKSRLLSDRFSAERPKGSFSTLEIQRTEQGDSAMYLCASINRALPGGYTFGSGTRLTVV.

This sequence joins TRBV5-1 and TRBJ2-1, with a tentative D call TRBD2 (6 bases). Germline V lookup: CDR1 SGHRS, CDR2 YFSETQ. The CDR3 is 14 amino acids. V was cut by 0 bases and J by 10 bases, with 14 bases left in between. The DNA for the CDR3 is TGCGCCAGCAGCTTGGGGGCTAGCGCGAGGGAGCAGTTCTTC. Its protein product is CASSLGASAREQFF.

The V gene is TRBV10-2, the J gene TRBJ2-1; 8 bases fit TRBD2. CDR1 WSHSY and CDR2 SAAADI come from the germline V gene. The CDR3 is 14 residues long. V was clipped by 4 bases and J by 8 bases; unmatched bases: 7. CDR3 residues: CASSGFSGMYEQFF. The DNA of the CDR3 is TGCGCCAGCAGTGGATTTAGCGGGATGTATGAGCAGTTCTTC.

The CDR3 loop is CASSLDRGANSPLHF. For the CDR3, the DNA is TGTGCCAGCAGCTTAGACAGGGGCGCGAATTCACCCCTCCACTTT. The chain uses TRBV11-2 and TRBJ1-6; weak D call: TRBD1 (6 bases). The CDR3 sequence is 15 residues long. The V gene's germline CDR1 is SGHAT and CDR2 FQNNGV. The V end was cut by 0 bases, the J end by 7 bases, with 10 bases between. The full variable domain, with the rest looked up from reference TRBV11-2 and TRBJ1-6, is EAGVAQSPRYKIIEKRQSVAFWCNPISGHATLYWYQQILGQGPKLLIQFQNNGVVDDSQLPKDRFSAERLKGVDSTLKIQPAKLEDSAVYLCASSLDRGANSPLHFGNGTRLTVT.

The chain joins TRBV30 to TRBJ1-2, with 9 nucleotides matching TRBD1. The CDR3 runs 13 residues. V lost 2 bases, J lost 6 bases, and 4 bases stayed unmatched. Germline V gene data show CDR1 as GTSNPN and CDR2 as SVGIG (reference sequence). CDR3 amino acids: CAWSRQGVNGYTF. The CDR3 DNA reads as TGTGCCTGGAGTCGACAGGGGGTGAATGGCTACACCTTC. The full variable domain, its missing parts supplied by reference TRBV30 and TRBJ1-2, is SQTIHQWPATLVQPVGSPLSLECTVEGTSNPNLYWYRQAAGRGLQLLFYSVGIGQISSEVPQNLSASRPQDRQFILSSKKLLLSDSGFYLCAWSRQGVNGYTFGSGTRLTVV.

The chain couples TRBV30 to TRBJ1-2, with a weak D call TRBD1 (5 bases). Germline lookup yields CDR1 GTSNPN and CDR2 SVGIG (reference sequence). The CDR3 is 11 amino acids. The CDR3 here is CVREENYGYTF. The CDR3 DNA reads as TGTGTCAGGGAAGAAAACTATGGCTACACCTTC.

This chain connects TRBV19 to TRBJ2-1; 9 nucleotides agree with TRBD2. With 3 bases clipped from V and 3 bases from J, the junction kept 3 bases outside the gene matches. Looked up from germline, CDR1 is LNHDA and CDR2 is SQIVND (reference sequence). This CDR3 spans 15 amino acids. Written as DNA, the CDR3 is TGTGCCAGTAGTATCCAAGCGGGAGGCTACAATGAGCAGTTCTTC. Protein sequence: CASSIQAGGYNEQFF.

The CDR3 protein is CASSLVAGNSYNEQFF. The CDR3 bases are TGTGCCAGCAGCCTCGTGGCGGGGAACTCCTACAATGAGCAGTTCTTC. The V call is TRBV3-1 (or the pseudogene TRBV3-2), the J call TRBJ2-1; a weak D match, TRBD2 (6 bases). Trimming took 4 bases from V and 0 from J, leaving 13 bases between them. This CDR3 region has 16 residues. Germline V gene lookup returns CDR1 LGHDT and CDR2 YNNKEL (reference sequence).

This chain connects TRBV7-9 to TRBJ1-5; D is uncertain. V was pared by 2 bases and J by 5 bases, with 4 bases between. Germline assignment: CDR1 SEHNR and CDR2 FQNEAQ (reference sequence). This CDR3 comprises 12 residues. CDR3 in amino acids: CASSLPDQPQHF. CDR3 nucleotides: TGTGCCAGCAGCTTACCGGATCAGCCCCAGCATTTT.

The rearrangement uses TRBV2 and TRBJ1-6, with D perhaps TRBD1 (5 bases). Per the germline V gene, CDR1 is SNHLY and CDR2 is FYNNEI. This CDR3 spans 15 amino acids. Trimming stripped 2 bases from V and 10 bases from J, with 15 bases between. In DNA, the CDR3 is TGTGCCAGCAGTGAATTAAGCGCAGGGATGTCACCCCTCCACTTT. This encodes CASSELSAGMSPLHF.

The chain recombines TRBV19 with TRBJ1-3; the D gene is possibly TRBD1 (6 bases). The V gene's germline CDR1 is LNHDA and CDR2 SQIVND (reference sequence). The CDR3 covers 17 residues. The ends were cut back, 3 bases at V and 4 bases at J, with 19 bases in the middle. CDR3 DNA: TGTGCCAGTAGTATGGGCTGGAGGACAGCTCCCGGAAACACCATATATTTT. Translating it yields CASSMGWRTAPGNTIYF.

This clone was seen more than once but under ten times. The chain carries TRBV6-2 or TRBV6-3 and TRBJ1-1; D might be TRBD1 (6 bases). Germline-derived CDR1 and CDR2 are MNHEY and SVGEGT. This CDR3 region has 14 residues. With 4 bases removed from V and 5 bases from J, the gap between germline ends came to 14 bases. CDR3 DNA: TGTGCCAGCAGTTCATTTACAGGGTTGACTGAAGCTTTCTTT. It specifies CASSSFTGLTEAFF.

This chain connects TRBV20-1 to TRBJ2-1; the D is unclear. The CDR3 extends over 11 amino acids. CDR1 DFQATT and CDR2 SNEGSKA come from the germline V gene (reference sequence). Deletions cut 6 bases from V and 12 bases from J, with 15 bases between. CDR3 sequence: CSATHNSGQFF. The DNA of the CDR3 is TGCAGTGCAACCCACAACTCGGGGCAGTTCTTC.

This clone was seen a handful of times. J is TRBJ1-6 and V is TRBV18, with a weak D call TRBD1 (6 bases). Germline-derived CDR1 and CDR2 are KGHSH and LQKENI. The CDR3 has 15 amino acids. The germline V and J ends were trimmed by 2 bases and 8 bases, with 13 bases remaining between them. CDR3 in amino acids: CASSPVGGADSPLHF. In DNA form, the CDR3 reads TGTGCCAGCTCACCAGTTGGGGGGGCAGATTCACCCCTCCACTTT.

The CDR3 DNA sequence: TGTGCCAGTAGTCCCGTAGCGGGAGGGCCAGAGACCCAGTACTTC. Translated, it gives CASSPVAGGPETQYF. The chain is built from TRBV19 and TRBJ2-5; 11 nucleotides align to TRBD2. This CDR3 spans 15 amino acids. The germline V gene encodes CDR1 LNHDA and CDR2 SQIVND (reference sequence). Trimming cost V 5 bases and J 4 bases; bases outside gene matches: 6.

The chain recombines TRBV7-2 with TRBJ1-2; TRBD1 matches at 11 bases. With V trimmed by 1 base and J by 2 bases, 9 bases remained unmatched. This CDR3 has 18 residues. The germline CDR1 and CDR2 sequences are SGHTA and FQGNSA. This CDR3 reads CASSLGPGQGGINYGYTF. CDR3 sequence (DNA): TGTGCCAGCAGCTTAGGTCCGGGACAGGGGGGTATCAACTATGGCTACACCTTC.

The V call is TRBV18, the J call TRBJ2-7; 10 positions match TRBD2. J gave up 4 bases and V 3 bases, and 12 bases lay outside the gene matches. The CDR3 extends over 17 amino acids. From germline, CDR1 is KGHSH and CDR2 LQKENI. The CDR3, as DNA: TGTGCCAGCTCACCTTTCGGAGCGGGACTAGCGAGTTACGAGCAGTACTTC. Its protein is CASSPFGAGLASYEQYF.

CDR3 in amino acids: CASSYSVTSGPSSYNEQFF. The DNA of the CDR3 is TGTGCCAGCAGTTACTCTGTGACTAGCGGCCCTAGCTCCTACAATGAGCAGTTCTTC. The V and J genes are TRBV6-2 or TRBV6-3 and TRBJ2-1, with TRBD2 matching 9 bases. CDR3 size: 19 residues. Germline-derived CDR1 and CDR2 are MNHEY and SVGEGT. The V gene end was trimmed by 0 bases and the J gene end by 0 bases; junction bases not matched to a gene: 9.

V is TRBV4-1 and J is TRBJ1-4, with 11 positions matching TRBD1. Germline V lookup: CDR1 MGHRA, CDR2 YSYEKL. Trimming cost V 3 bases and J 3 bases; bases outside gene matches: 6. The CDR3 consists of 17 residues. The CDR3 sequence: CASSHRTGGIPNEKLFF. The CDR3, as DNA: TGCGCCAGCAGCCACAGGACAGGGGGCATTCCTAATGAAAAACTGTTTTTT.